The T cell receptor beta chain described here comes from a study of T cell clusters in autoimmune cytopenias. General study findings and limits: The cluster-lack signature was not seen for secondary cytopenia versus chronic lymphocytic leukemia. TRB repertoire shifts in secondary cytopenia and chronic lymphocytic leukemia mostly reflected lymphoma, not autoimmunity.

Tens of thousands of genome equivalents of blood DNA were amplified for TRB. Germline V lookup: CDR1 MNHEY, CDR2 SMNVEV (reference sequence). The CDR3 is 14 residues long. One tube held mixed TRB-A and TRB-B primer pools for touch-down PCR. TCRdb reprocessed the multiplex PCR reads, with one entry per CDR3 protein and no DNA. The table counts about 14,000 distinct CDR3 sequences; 3% to 4% lies in the top ten. With regard to this clonotype: The target antigen is unknown.

A further study also used this sample, focusing on T cell repertoires in aging, cancer and after chemotherapy. Turning to that study: Donors were grouped into six age bands spanning 30 or younger through 70 or older. In cancer patients, declining TCR diversity with age involved lost richness and lost evenness.

The sequence derives from a human donor in good health. The chain joins TRBV27 to TRBJ2-5; lacking DNA, the TRBD1 call made by TCRdb goes unchecked. Sequences were obtained from peripheral blood. The CDR3 here is CASSLAAGEYEQYF.